Detailed here is one TCR beta chain. Its antigen is still unknown. No much larger clone is present one base from it, and per-base qualities are unavailable. This record comes from a study of CD4+ T cells in melanoma (dated by TCRdb to between 2021 and 2024). In the study overall: The study examined neoantigen-specific CD4+ T cells in human melanoma.

The CDR3 numbers 15 residues from cysteine through phenylalanine. Just CDR3 DNA is preserved here, 45 bases in frame from base 1. CDR1 is given as MNHNY and CDR2 as SVGAGI, both from the germline V gene (reference sequence). Trimming accounts for 0 bases at V and 12 bases at J, while the number of junction bases matched to no gene is 8. Overall results and qualifications from the work: The report described a correlation between neoantigen-specific CD4+ T cells and the function of CD8+ T cells, macrophages and B cells. Neoantigen-specific CD4+ T cells in melanoma were reported to have a range of differentiation states.

Donors were patients with melanoma. The library came from the immunoSEQ multiplex PCR assay. TCRdb stores this immuneACCESS table with in-frame sequences only. Part of the clones is absent; in the studies checked, under half of the shortfall reflects unresolved V genes, and no reason is known for the rest. Within this sample are 14,000 to 15,000 clones, with about 60% of them counted one time only. The biggest ten clones account for less than 20% of the sample. The chain was built from TRBV6-6 and TRBJ1-6, and TRBD1 matches 7 of the central bases. Sequenced sample: cells from a culture (not recorded whether cultured in vitro). The TCR originated in a human donor with melanoma. At the DNA level, the sequence is TGTGCCAGCAGTTACTCGACAGGGTTTAAGGAACCCCTCCACTTT. It encodes CASSYSTGFKEPLHF.